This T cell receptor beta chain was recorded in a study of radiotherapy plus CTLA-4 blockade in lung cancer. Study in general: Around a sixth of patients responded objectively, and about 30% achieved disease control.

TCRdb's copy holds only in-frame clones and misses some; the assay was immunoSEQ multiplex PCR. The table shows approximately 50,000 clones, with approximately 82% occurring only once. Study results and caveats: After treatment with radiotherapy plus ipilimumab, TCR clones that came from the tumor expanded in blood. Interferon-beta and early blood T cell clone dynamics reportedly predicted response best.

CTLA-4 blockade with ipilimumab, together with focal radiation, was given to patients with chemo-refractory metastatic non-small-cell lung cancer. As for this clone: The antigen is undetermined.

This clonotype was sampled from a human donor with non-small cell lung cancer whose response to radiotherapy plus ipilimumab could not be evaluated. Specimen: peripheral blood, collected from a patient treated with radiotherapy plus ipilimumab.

The CDR3 loop is CASSLEGTGGSYEQYF. DNA for the CDR3: TGCGCCAGCAGCTTGGAGGGGACAGGGGGCTCCTACGAGCAGTACTTC. This chain links TRBV5-1 with TRBJ2-7, with 11 bases identical to TRBD1. CDR1 and CDR2 (germline): SGHRS, YFSETQ. The junction had 2 bases not matched to a gene; V was cut back by 0 bases and J by 0 bases. The CDR3 spans 16 residues.